The 19 T cell receptor beta chains listed next were all sequenced from one sample in a study of shared clonotypes between healthy human individuals. Measured with immunoSEQ multiplex PCR; TCRdb has only the in-frame clones, and not every one. The table shows 2 million to 3 million clones, with roughly 93% occurring only once. Input material: naive CD4+ T cells from PBMCs. Described subset: CD45RA+ positively selected. The source of these receptors is a man between 18 and 29 years old in good health. Some clones in this sample may be carry-over from other donors' samples.

CDR3 sequence: CASSRTGDQETQYF. DNA for the CDR3: TGTGCCAGCAGCCGGACAGGGGATCAAGAGACCCAGTACTTC. This chain links TRBV7-3 with TRBJ2-5; TRBD1 matches 9 bases. The junction had 3 bases not matched to a gene; V was cut back by 5 bases and J by 2 bases. The germline V gene encodes CDR1 SGHTA and CDR2 FQGTGA. There are 14 residues in the CDR3.

The sample holds a few counts of this clone. The chain recombines TRBV5-1 with TRBJ2-5, with 8 bases fitting TRBD1. The CDR3 runs to 14 residues. Germline CDR1 reads SGHRS; CDR2 reads YFSETQ. Trimming at V came to 4 bases and at J to 3 bases, leaving 5 bases not matched to a gene. This CDR3 reads CASSPQTGEETQYF. The CDR3 DNA follows: TGCGCCAGCAGCCCTCAGACAGGGGAAGAGACCCAGTACTTC.

The rearrangement uses TRBV7-3 and TRBJ2-1; D might be TRBD2 (5 bases). V dropped 6 bases and J dropped 1 base, with 13 bases sitting between them. The CDR3 is 15 residues long. Germline assignment: CDR1 SGHTA and CDR2 FQGTGA. The CDR3 nucleotides are TGTGCCAGCAGTCCTTCTAGCAGTTCCTACAATGAGCAGTTCTTC. Residues: CASSPSSSSYNEQFF.

V and J are TRBV28 and TRBJ1-6, with 11 bases matching TRBD1. Germline trimming cut 7 bases from V and 1 base from J; bases unmatched to any gene: 6. Germline CDR1 is MDHEN and CDR2 is SYDVKM. The CDR3 totals 17 residues. CDR3 in amino acids: CASKRGTGGSYNSPLHF. The CDR3 nucleotides read TGTGCCAGCAAGAGAGGGACAGGGGGTTCCTATAATTCACCCCTCCACTTT. The entire variable domain, with the rest obtained from reference TRBV28 and TRBJ1-6, is as follows: DVKVTQSSRYLVKRTGEKVFLECVQDMDHENMFWYRQDPGLGLRLIYFSYDVKMKEKGDIPEGYSVSREKKERFSLILESASTNQTSMYLCASKRGTGGSYNSPLHFGNGTRLTVT.

V usage is TRBV7-3 and J usage is TRBJ2-5, with D tentatively TRBD2 (7 bases). Germline V lookup: CDR1 SGHTA, CDR2 FQGTGA. The ends were cut back, 5 bases at V and 5 bases at J, with 18 bases in the middle. The CDR3 consists of 15 residues. The CDR3 bases are TGTGCCAGCAGCCACCTTTTGGGGGGGCCGGAGACCCAGTACTTC. Amino acids: CASSHLLGGPETQYF.

The chain has TRBV5-1 and TRBJ2-5; perhaps TRBD1 as D (7 bases). Trimming left V 3 bases short and J 4 bases short, with 19 bases between. CDR3 length: 16 residues. Germline CDR1 reads SGHRS; CDR2 reads YFSETQ. CDR3 coding DNA: TGCGCCAGCAGCTCTCCCTCTGGAGGGGGCGGAGAGACCCAGTACTTC. The encoded protein is CASSSPSGGGGETQYF.

The rearrangement links TRBV5-3 to TRBJ2-2, with D perhaps TRBD2 (6 bases). TRBV5-3 is identified as an open reading frame with a role that is uncertain. There are 16 residues in the CDR3. The V end lost 5 bases, the J end lost 4 bases, and 18 bases lay between the germline ends. The CDR3 region is CARRSGTLLVTGELFF. CDR3 sequence (DNA): TGTGCCAGAAGATCGGGGACTTTGCTTGTCACCGGGGAGCTGTTTTTT.

The rearrangement uses TRBV4-3 and TRBJ2-5; D possibly uses TRBD1 or TRBD2 (6 bases each). The CDR3 totals 14 residues. V was clipped by 1 base and J by 4 bases, with 10 bases between them. From germline, CDR1 is LGHNA and CDR2 YSLEER. The CDR3 here is CASSQGGGRETQYF. CDR3 coding DNA: TGCGCCAGCAGCCAAGGAGGGGGGCGAGAGACCCAGTACTTC.

This clone was recorded only once. The chain joins TRBV18 to TRBJ1-2; D remains unclear. There are 15 residues in the CDR3. Germline V gene sequence: CDR1 KGHSH, CDR2 LQKENI. The V and J ends lost 0 bases and 2 bases respectively, with 10 bases between them. The CDR3 DNA reads as TGTGCCAGCTCACCACCCGCGACACCGAACTATGGCTACACCTTC. This gives the protein CASSPPATPNYGYTF. The variable domain in full, with the rest retrieved from reference TRBV18 and TRBJ1-2, is NAGVMQNPRHLVRRRGQEARLRCSPMKGHSHVYWYRQLPEEGLKFMVYLQKENIIDESGMPKERFSAEFPKEGPSILRIQQVVRGDSAAYFCASSPPATPNYGYTFGSGTRLTVV.

V is TRBV7-3 and J is TRBJ2-3; 7 nucleotides match TRBD1. The CDR3 covers 15 residues. In germline, CDR1 is SGHTA, CDR2 FQGTGA. V lost 4 bases, J lost 0 bases, and 4 bases stayed unmatched. CDR3: CASSSDRDSTDTQYF. CDR3 sequence (DNA): TGTGCCAGCAGCTCCGACAGGGATAGCACAGATACGCAGTATTTT.

DNA for the CDR3: TGTGCCAGCAGCCCGCTGAGGACAGCCGATACGCAGTATTTT. Amino acid sequence: CASSPLRTADTQYF. V and J are TRBV11-2 and TRBJ2-3; D perhaps matches TRBD1 (6 bases). The CDR3 runs to 14 residues. Trimming left V 5 bases short and J 6 bases short, with 15 bases between. CDR1 and CDR2 from the germline V gene are SGHAT and FQNNGV.

V gene TRBV2 combines with J gene TRBJ2-5, with 7 bases aligning to TRBD2. The CDR3 spans 15 residues. The trim removed 7 bases at V and 5 bases at J, leaving 13 bases unmatched. Germline-derived CDR1 and CDR2 are SNHLY and FYNNEI. CDR3 protein: CASNPLARYGETQYF. CDR3 nucleotide sequence: TGTGCCAGCAACCCACTAGCGAGGTACGGGGAGACCCAGTACTTC.

Details on this clone: At one boundary the junction diverges from the germline segment, which might be a read error. Other DNA sequences in this sample translate to the same CDR3. This chain links TRBV27 with TRBJ1-2; D possibly corresponds to TRBD1 (6 bases). The germline V gene encodes CDR1 MNHEY and CDR2 SMNVEV (reference sequence). CDR3 size: 15 residues. The CDR3 region has the DNA TGTGCCAGCAGTTCGGAGTACGACCGGGGGCGCCCTAAGCTATTC. Translation gives CASSSEYDRGRPKLF.

The rearrangement joins TRBV30 to TRBJ2-7, with TRBD2 as a possible D gene (6 bases). V was clipped by 0 bases and J by 6 bases, with 24 bases between them. The CDR3 totals 17 residues. Germline-derived CDR1 and CDR2 are GTSNPN and SVGIG (reference sequence). CDR3 region: CAWSVGGWGGLLPEQYF. The CDR3 DNA is TGTGCCTGGAGTGTGGGGGGTTGGGGAGGATTATTGCCCGAGCAGTACTTC.

The J gene is TRBJ2-5, the V gene TRBV2; unclear D gene. Germline CDR1 and CDR2: SNHLY and FYNNEI. V was trimmed by 4 bases and J by 5 bases, leaving 8 bases between them. The CDR3 is made up of 12 amino acids. The CDR3 loop is CASSVLGETQYF. The CDR3 region has the DNA TGTGCCAGCAGTGTGTTGGGTGAGACCCAGTACTTC.

The chain is built from TRBV10-3 and TRBJ2-7; either TRBD1 or TRBD2 may fit D (5 bases each). CDR3 length: 11 residues. Trimming removed 7 bases from V and 7 bases from J, with 11 bases in between. Germline CDR1 is ENHRY and CDR2 is SYGVKD. CDR3 residues: CAIKGSGEQYF. The DNA for the CDR3 is TGTGCCATCAAGGGGTCGGGGGAGCAGTACTTC.

J is TRBJ2-3 and V is TRBV29-1, with 8 bases identical to TRBD2. V lost 7 bases to trimming and J lost 4 bases; unmatched junction nucleotides: 4. Germline CDR1 SQVTM, CDR2 ANQGSEA. The CDR3 has 12 residues. The CDR3 DNA sequence: TGCAGCGGGGGGACTAGAGCAGATACGCAGTATTTT. Translated, it gives CSGGTRADTQYF.

In its sample, this clone was seen once. The chain employs TRBV29-1 and TRBJ2-1; TRBD2 matches 11 bases. The germline CDR1 and CDR2 sequences are SQVTM and ANQGSEA. This CDR3 has 17 amino acids. The V gene end was trimmed by 1 base and the J gene end by 1 base; junction bases not matched to a gene: 6. CDR3 sequence (DNA): TGCAGCGTTGAAGGTACTAGCGGGAGACCGTCCTACAATGAGCAGTTCTTC. Its protein is CSVEGTSGRPSYNEQFF.

The J gene is TRBJ2-7, the V gene TRBV7-2; weak D call: TRBD1 (6 bases). There are 14 residues in the CDR3. The germline V and J ends were trimmed by 1 base and 2 bases, with 9 bases remaining between them. Germline-derived CDR1 and CDR2 are SGHTA and FQGNSA. The CDR3 DNA is TGTGCCAGCAGCTTAGATACAGGGCCCTACGAGCAGTACTTC. Amino acids: CASSLDTGPYEQYF.